This T cell receptor beta chain was obtained from a study of tumor-infiltrating lymphocytes in primary liver carcinoma. Study results and caveats: Because of bulk unsorted sampling, CD4+ and CD8+ repertoires were not subjected to comparison. It was in tumors, not blood, that the top-250-clone fraction was significantly higher (p = 0.039).

The CDR3 runs 14 residues. V lost 5 bases and J lost 5; bases outside the gene matches: 9. Germline CDR1 and CDR2: SEHNR and FQNEAQ (reference sequence). A primer matching the constant region was used to make TCR beta cDNA from approximately 500 ng of total RNA. Three nested multiplex PCR rounds of slightly modified ARM-PCR generated TCR beta libraries. Use of TRBV1-TRBV30 forward primers with a C-beta reverse primer characterized the first two PCR rounds, which lasted about 10 cycles each. TCRdb reanalysed the multiplex PCR reads using MiXCR and keeps one entry per CDR3 protein. The data hold 250,000 to 350,000 distinct CDR3 sequences, with about 50% observed a single time. Alongside blood RNA obtained from unsorted whole blood, germline DNA was also extracted. Patients in the cohort were treatment-naive and living with chronic HBV infection. To note about this clonotype: Its antigen is not known. It is likely a read error, because the conserved phenylalanine at the end of the CDR3 is missing.

Sequences were obtained from peripheral blood. This chain uses TRBV7-9 with TRBJ2-7, with 7 bases fitting TRBD1. This TCR came from a woman aged 25 to 45 with primary liver carcinoma and hepatitis B virus infection. The CDR3 bases are TGTGCCAGCAGCACCATACAGGGGTGGAACGAGCAGTACTAC. Residues: CASSTIQGWNEQYY.